Following are 8 T cell receptor beta chains from one sample sequenced in a study of T cell responses to AZD1222 COVID-19 vaccine. The repertoire was sequenced with immunoSEQ multiplex PCR; TCRdb's copy has only in-frame clones and lacks some. The data contain 90,000 to 100,000 clones, roughly 90% of them seen just once; the ten biggest clones take up under 8.5%. The sample in question was peripheral blood, obtained on day 0 of AZD1222 vaccination. The receptors shown here come from an adult in good health.

This sequence joins TRBV19 and TRBJ2-1, with 7 bases lining up with TRBD1. The CDR3 has 16 amino acids. After removal of 3 bases from V and 8 bases from J, the junction contained 13 bases not matched to a gene. Germline CDR1 and CDR2: LNHDA and SQIVND (reference sequence). CDR3 nucleotides: TGTGCCAGTAGTATGGGCTTTGGGCGACAGGGCGATGAGCAGTTCTTC. Its protein is CASSMGFGRQGDEQFF.

The J gene is TRBJ2-6, the V gene TRBV6-5; D call uncertain. Germline V gene data show CDR1 as MNHEY and CDR2 as SVGAGI. V was shortened by 8 bases and J by 4 bases, with 12 bases between the two germline ends. This CDR3 spans 14 amino acids. The CDR3 region has the DNA TGTGCCAGCTTGGCTTGGTCCGGGGCCAACGTCCTGACTTTC. Amino acid sequence: CASLAWSGANVLTF.

CDR3 DNA: TGTGCCAGCAGCCTTCCGACTAGCGGGAGTACAGATACGCAGTATTTT. It is translated as CASSLPTSGSTDTQYF. This chain uses TRBV21-1 with TRBJ2-3; the table's D call TRBD2 went unverified against the DNA. TRBV21-1 is termed a pseudogene. This CDR3 is 16 amino acids long.

This chain connects TRBV4-2 to TRBJ1-6; no clear D gene. The CDR3 is made up of 14 amino acids. The germline V gene has CDR1 LGHNA and CDR2 YNFKEQ. With 0 bases removed from V and 5 bases from J, the gap between germline ends came to 5 bases. CDR3 in amino acids: CASSQDSNNSPLHF. The CDR3 DNA reads as TGTGCCAGCAGCCAAGACTCGAATAATTCACCCCTCCACTTT.

Regarding this clone: The junction departs from germline at one end; a sequencing error may be responsible. The rearrangement uses TRBV7-9 and TRBJ1-5; 8 bases align to TRBD1. The CDR3 runs to 17 residues. Germline values: CDR1 SEHNR, CDR2 FQNEAQ (reference sequence). CDR3 DNA: TGTGCCAGCAGTTTAGGACAGGGAGTTGGGGAAAATCAGCCCCAGCATTTT. Amino acid sequence: CASSLGQGVGENQPQHF.

The V gene is TRBV30, the J gene TRBJ1-5; D gene uncertain. The CDR3 covers 12 residues. Trimming took off 3 bases at V and 7 bases at J, with 10 bases between the two ends. Germline V gene sequence: CDR1 GTSNPN, CDR2 SVGIG (reference sequence). The CDR3 spells CAWRGSEQPQHF. The CDR3 DNA reads as TGTGCCTGGAGAGGATCAGAGCAGCCCCAGCATTTT.

This clone appeared a few times. The V and J genes are TRBV6-5 and TRBJ2-6; D is unclear. Germline V CDR1 and CDR2: MNHEY, SVGAGI. The CDR3 consists of 13 residues. V lost 7 bases, J lost 0 bases, and 4 bases lay in between. The DNA of the CDR3 is TGTGCCAGCAAACGCTCTGGGGCCAACGTCCTGACTTTC. Amino acid sequence: CASKRSGANVLTF.

The V and J genes are TRBV9 and TRBJ2-5; tentative D call: TRBD1 (5 bases). Germline values: CDR1 SGDLS, CDR2 YYNGEE. V lost 2 bases, J lost 4 bases, and 15 bases lay in between. The CDR3 length is 15 residues. The CDR3 region has the DNA TGTGCCAGCAGCGTCGGGCAGGGTGGCCCAGAGACCCAGTACTTC. This translates into CASSVGQGGPETQYF.